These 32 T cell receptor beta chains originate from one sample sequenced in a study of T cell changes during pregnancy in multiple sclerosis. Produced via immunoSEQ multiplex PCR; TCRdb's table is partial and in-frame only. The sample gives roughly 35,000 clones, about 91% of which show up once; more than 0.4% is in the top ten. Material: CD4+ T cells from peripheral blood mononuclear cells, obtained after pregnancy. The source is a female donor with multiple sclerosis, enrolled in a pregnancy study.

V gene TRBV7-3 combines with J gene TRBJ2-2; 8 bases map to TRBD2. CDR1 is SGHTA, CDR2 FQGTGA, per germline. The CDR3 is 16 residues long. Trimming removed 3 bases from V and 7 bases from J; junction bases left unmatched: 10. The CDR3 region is CASSFHGGAGIGELFF. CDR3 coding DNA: TGTGCCAGCAGCTTCCACGGGGGGGCGGGAATCGGGGAGCTGTTTTTT.

The DNA of the CDR3 is TGTGCCAGCAGCCGCCCCCCGGGACAGGGGTATCATCAGCCCCAGCATTTT. Translated: CASSRPPGQGYHQPQHF. The genes are TRBV28 and TRBJ1-5; 10 nucleotides match TRBD1. V lost 6 bases, J lost 5 bases, and 13 bases stayed unmatched. This CDR3 comprises 17 residues. From germline, CDR1 is MDHEN and CDR2 SYDVKM. The full variable domain, rest sourced from reference TRBV28 and TRBJ1-5, is DVKVTQSSRYLVKRTGEKVFLECVQDMDHENMFWYRQDPGLGLRLIYFSYDVKMKEKGDIPEGYSVSREKKERFSLILESASTNQTSMYLCASSRPPGQGYHQPQHFGDGTRLSIL.

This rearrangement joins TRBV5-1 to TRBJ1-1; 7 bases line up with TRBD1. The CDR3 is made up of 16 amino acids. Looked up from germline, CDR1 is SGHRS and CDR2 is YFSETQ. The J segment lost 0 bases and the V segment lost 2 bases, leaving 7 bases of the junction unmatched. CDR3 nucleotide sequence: TGCGCCAGCAGCTTTATTGGGACAGCTATGAACACTGAAGCTTTCTTT. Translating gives CASSFIGTAMNTEAFF.

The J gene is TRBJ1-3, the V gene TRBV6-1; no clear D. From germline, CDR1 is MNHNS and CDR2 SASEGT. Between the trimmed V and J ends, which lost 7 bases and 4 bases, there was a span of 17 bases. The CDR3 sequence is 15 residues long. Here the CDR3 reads CASMLGGPLGNTIYF. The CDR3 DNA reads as TGTGCCAGCATGTTGGGAGGACCGCTCGGAAACACCATATATTTT.

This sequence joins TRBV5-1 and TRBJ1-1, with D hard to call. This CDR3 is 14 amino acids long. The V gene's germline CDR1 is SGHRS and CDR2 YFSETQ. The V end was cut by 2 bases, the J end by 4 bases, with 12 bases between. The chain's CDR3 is CASSFRGDGTEAFF. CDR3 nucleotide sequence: TGCGCCAGCAGCTTCCGGGGAGATGGCACTGAAGCTTTCTTT.

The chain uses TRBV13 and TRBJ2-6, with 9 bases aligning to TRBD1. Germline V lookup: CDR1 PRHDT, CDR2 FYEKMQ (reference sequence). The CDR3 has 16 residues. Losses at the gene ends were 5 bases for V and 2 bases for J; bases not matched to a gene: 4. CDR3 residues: CASSDRGRAGANVLTF. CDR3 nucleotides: TGTGCCAGCAGCGACAGGGGGAGGGCTGGGGCCAACGTCCTGACTTTC.

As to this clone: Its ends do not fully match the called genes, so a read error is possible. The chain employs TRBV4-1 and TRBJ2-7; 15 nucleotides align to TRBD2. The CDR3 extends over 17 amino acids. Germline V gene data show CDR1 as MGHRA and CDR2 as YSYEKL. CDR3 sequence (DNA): TGCGCCAGCAGCCAAACGACCGGGACTAGCGGGGGGTACGGGCAGTACTTC. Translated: CASSQTTGTSGGYGQYF.

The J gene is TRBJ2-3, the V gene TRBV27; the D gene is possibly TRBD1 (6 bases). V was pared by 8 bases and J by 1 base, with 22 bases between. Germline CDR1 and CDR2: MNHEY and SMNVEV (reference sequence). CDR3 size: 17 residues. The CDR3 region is CASRRDTGFRRTDTQYF. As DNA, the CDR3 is TGTGCCAGCCGCCGGGACACGGGTTTTCGGCGCACAGATACGCAGTATTTT.

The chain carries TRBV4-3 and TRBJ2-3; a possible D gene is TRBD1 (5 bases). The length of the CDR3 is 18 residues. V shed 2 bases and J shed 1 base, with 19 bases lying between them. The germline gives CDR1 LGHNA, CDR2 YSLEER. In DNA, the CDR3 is TGCGCCAGCAGCCAAAATCTAAGGGCGGACATACGCACAGATACGCAGTATTTT. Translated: CASSQNLRADIRTDTQYF.

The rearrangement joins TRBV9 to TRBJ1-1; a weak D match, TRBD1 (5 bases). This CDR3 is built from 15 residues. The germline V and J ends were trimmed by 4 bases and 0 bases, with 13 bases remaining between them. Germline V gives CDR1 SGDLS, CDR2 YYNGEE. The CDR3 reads CASSKDPGMNTEAFF. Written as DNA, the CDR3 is TGTGCCAGCAGCAAAGACCCAGGGATGAACACTGAAGCTTTCTTT. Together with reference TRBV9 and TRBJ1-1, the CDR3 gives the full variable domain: DSGVTQTPKHLITATGQRVTLRCSPRSGDLSVYWYQQSLDQGLQFLIQYYNGEERAKGNILERFSAQQFPDLHSELNLSSLELGDSALYFCASSKDPGMNTEAFFGQGTRLTVV.

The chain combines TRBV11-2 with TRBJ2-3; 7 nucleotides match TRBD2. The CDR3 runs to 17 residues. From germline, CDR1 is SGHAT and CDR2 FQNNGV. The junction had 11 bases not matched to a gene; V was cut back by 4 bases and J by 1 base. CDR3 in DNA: TGTGCCAGCAGCTCGAGCCCAGCGGGGAGACGCACAGATACGCAGTATTTT. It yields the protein CASSSSPAGRRTDTQYF.

The CDR3, as DNA: TGTGCCAGCAGCTTGGGTCCAGCGTCCTACGAGCAGTACTTC. Translating it yields CASSLGPASYEQYF. V gene TRBV5-4 combines with J gene TRBJ2-7, with D unresolved. This CDR3 spans 14 amino acids. Germline CDR1 SGHNT, CDR2 YYREEE (reference sequence). Trimming cost V 0 bases and J 1 base, with 8 bases left between them.

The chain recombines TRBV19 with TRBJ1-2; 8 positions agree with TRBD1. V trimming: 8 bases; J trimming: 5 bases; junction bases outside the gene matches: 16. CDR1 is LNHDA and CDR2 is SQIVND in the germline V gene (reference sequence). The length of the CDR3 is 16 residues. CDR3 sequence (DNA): TGTGCCAGTTCGTTACCTCCCCCGGGACAGGTTTATGGCTACACCTTC. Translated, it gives CASSLPPPGQVYGYTF.

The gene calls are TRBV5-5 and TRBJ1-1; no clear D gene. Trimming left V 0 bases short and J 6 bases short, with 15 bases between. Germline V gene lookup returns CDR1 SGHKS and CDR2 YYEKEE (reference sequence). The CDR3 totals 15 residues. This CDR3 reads CASSLALGGRAEAFF. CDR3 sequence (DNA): TGTGCCAGCAGCTTGGCCTTGGGAGGGAGGGCTGAAGCTTTCTTT.

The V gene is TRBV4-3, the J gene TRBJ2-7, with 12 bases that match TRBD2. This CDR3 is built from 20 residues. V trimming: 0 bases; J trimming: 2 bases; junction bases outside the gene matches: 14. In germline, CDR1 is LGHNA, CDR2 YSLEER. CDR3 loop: CASSQERTGLAGGRTYEQYF. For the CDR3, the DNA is TGCGCCAGCAGCCAAGAGCGGACGGGGCTAGCGGGGGGGCGGACCTACGAGCAGTACTTC.

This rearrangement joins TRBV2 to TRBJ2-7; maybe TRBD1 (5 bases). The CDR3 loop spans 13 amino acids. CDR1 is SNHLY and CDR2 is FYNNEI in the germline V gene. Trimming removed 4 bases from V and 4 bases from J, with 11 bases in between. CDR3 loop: CASSVLPGYEQYF. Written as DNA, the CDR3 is TGTGCCAGCAGTGTACTGCCAGGGTACGAGCAGTACTTC.

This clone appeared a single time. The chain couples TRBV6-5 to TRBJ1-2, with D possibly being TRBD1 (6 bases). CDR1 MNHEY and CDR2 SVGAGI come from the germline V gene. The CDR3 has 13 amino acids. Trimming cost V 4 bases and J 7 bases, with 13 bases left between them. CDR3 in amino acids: CASSFRGPGGYTF. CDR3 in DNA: TGTGCCAGCAGTTTCAGGGGCCCCGGTGGCTACACCTTC.

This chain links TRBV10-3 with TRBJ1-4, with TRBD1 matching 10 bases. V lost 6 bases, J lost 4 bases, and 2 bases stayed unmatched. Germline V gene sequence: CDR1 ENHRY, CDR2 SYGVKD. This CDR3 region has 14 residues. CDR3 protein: CAIRGTGVNEKLFF. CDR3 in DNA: TGTGCCATCAGGGGGACAGGGGTTAATGAAAAACTGTTTTTT.

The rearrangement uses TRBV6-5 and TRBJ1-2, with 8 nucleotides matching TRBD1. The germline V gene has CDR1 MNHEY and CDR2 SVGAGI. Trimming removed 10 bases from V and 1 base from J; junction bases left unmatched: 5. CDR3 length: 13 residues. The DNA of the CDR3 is TGTGCCACAGTGGACAGGGATAACTATGGCTACACCTTC. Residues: CATVDRDNYGYTF.

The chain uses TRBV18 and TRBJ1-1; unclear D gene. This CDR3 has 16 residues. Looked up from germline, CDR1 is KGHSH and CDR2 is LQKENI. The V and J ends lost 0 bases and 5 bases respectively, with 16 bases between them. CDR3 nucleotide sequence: TGTGCCAGCTCACCACCGATCCGGGTCTTAGAGACTGAAGCTTTCTTT. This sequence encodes CASSPPIRVLETEAFF.

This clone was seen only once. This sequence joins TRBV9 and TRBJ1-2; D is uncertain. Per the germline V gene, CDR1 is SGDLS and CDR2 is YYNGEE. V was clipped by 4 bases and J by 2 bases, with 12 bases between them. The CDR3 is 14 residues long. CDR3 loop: CASSPSGGNYGYTF. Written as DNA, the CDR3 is TGTGCCAGCAGCCCTTCGGGAGGAAACTATGGCTACACCTTC.

The CDR3 is CASSVGVAGLPGELFF. The CDR3 bases are TGTGCCAGCAGCGTCGGGGTAGCGGGGCTTCCCGGGGAGCTGTTTTTT. This rearrangement joins TRBV5-6 to TRBJ2-2; 8 bases match TRBD2. The CDR3 is 16 amino acids. J gave up 6 bases and V 4 bases, and 11 bases lay outside the gene matches. Germline-derived CDR1 and CDR2 are SGHDT and YYEEEE.

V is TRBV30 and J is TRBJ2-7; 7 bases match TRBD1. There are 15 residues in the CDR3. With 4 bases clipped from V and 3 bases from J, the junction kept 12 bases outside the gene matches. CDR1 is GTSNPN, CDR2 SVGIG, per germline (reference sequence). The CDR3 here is CAWTLGTVNLYEQYF. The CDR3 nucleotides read TGTGCCTGGACCCTTGGGACAGTAAACCTCTACGAGCAGTACTTC.

DNA of the CDR3: TGTGCCAGCAGCCACGTTGACAGGGGCTTCTACGAGCAGTACTTC. Protein sequence: CASSHVDRGFYEQYF. The chain links TRBV5-8 to TRBJ2-7, with 8 nucleotides matching TRBD1. The CDR3 is made up of 15 amino acids. Per germline, CDR1 SGHTS and CDR2 YDEGEE. J lost 3 bases, V lost 4 bases, and 9 bases had no gene match.

CDR3 region: CASSSGQGLHEQYF. The CDR3, as DNA: TGTGCCAGCAGCTCAGGACAGGGACTCCACGAGCAGTACTTC. The chain recombines TRBV7-9 with TRBJ2-7; 8 positions match TRBD1. The CDR3 covers 14 residues. Germline V lookup: CDR1 SEHNR, CDR2 FQNEAQ (reference sequence). The junction had 7 bases not matched to a gene; V was cut back by 4 bases and J by 5 bases.

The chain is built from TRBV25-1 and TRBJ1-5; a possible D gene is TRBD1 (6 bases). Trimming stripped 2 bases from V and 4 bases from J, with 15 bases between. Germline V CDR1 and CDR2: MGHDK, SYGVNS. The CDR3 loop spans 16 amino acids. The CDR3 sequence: CASSEDRQGINQPQHF. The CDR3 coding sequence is TGTGCCAGCAGTGAAGATAGGCAGGGGATAAATCAGCCCCAGCATTTT.

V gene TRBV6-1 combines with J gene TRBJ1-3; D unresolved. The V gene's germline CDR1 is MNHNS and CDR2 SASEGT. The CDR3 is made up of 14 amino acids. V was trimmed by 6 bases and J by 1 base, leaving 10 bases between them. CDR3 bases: TGTGCCAGCAGCTCACAATCATCTGGAAACACCATATATTTT. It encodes CASSSQSSGNTIYF.

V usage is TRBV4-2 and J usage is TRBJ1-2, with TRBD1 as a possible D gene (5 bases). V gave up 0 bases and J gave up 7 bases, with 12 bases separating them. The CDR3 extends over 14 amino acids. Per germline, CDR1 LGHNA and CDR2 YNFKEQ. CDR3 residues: CASSQDIREGGYTF. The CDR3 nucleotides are TGTGCCAGCAGCCAAGATATCAGGGAAGGTGGCTACACCTTC.

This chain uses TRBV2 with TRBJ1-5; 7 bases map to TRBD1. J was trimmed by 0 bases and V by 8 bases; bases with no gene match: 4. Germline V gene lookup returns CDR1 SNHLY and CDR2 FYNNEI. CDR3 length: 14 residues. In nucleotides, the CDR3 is TGTGCCAGCTCGACAGGGTATAGCAATCAGCCCCAGCATTTT. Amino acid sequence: CASSTGYSNQPQHF.

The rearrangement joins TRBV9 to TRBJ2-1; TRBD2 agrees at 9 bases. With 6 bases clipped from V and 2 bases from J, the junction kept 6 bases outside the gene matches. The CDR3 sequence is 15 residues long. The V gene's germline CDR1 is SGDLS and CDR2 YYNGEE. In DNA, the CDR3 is TGTGCCAGCACCGAGCGGGGGGACACCTACAATGAGCAGTTCTTC. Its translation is CASTERGDTYNEQFF.

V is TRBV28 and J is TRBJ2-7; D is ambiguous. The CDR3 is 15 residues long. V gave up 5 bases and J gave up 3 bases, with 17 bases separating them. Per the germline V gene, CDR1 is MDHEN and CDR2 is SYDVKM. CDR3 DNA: TGTGCCAGCAGTCCTCCCCCGCCCGCGGACTACGAGCAGTACTTC. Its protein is CASSPPPPADYEQYF.

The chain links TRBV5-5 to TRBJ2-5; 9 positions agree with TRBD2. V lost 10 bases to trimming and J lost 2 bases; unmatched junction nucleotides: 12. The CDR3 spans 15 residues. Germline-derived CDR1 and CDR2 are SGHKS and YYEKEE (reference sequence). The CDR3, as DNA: TGTGCCTCACAGACGGGACTAGCACTTCAAGAGACCCAGTACTTC. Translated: CASQTGLALQETQYF. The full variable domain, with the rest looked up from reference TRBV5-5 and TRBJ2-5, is DAGVTQSPTHLIKTRGQQVTLRCSPISGHKSVSWYQQVLGQGPQFIFQYYEKEERGRGNFPDRFSARQFPNYSSELNVNALLLGDSALYLCASQTGLALQETQYFGPGTRLLVL.